The 6 T cell receptor beta chains below come from one sample, sequenced in a study of shared clonotypes between healthy human individuals (dated by TCRdb to 2018 to 2021). The receptor library was made with the immunoSEQ multiplex PCR assay. Not all clones reach the TCRdb copy of this immuneACCESS table, which keeps in-frame sequences only. Checked studies attribute under half of the gap to unresolved V genes and leave the rest unexplained. Present in this sample are approximately 180,000 clones, 90% to 95% of which were seen just once. In total, the top ten clones hold roughly 0.07% of the sample. Sequenced material: naive CD4+ T cells sorted from blood. Taken with the paper, the label for cell subset or site translates to: CD45RA+ positively selected. These receptors all come from a woman in her twenties or thirties in good health.

This chain uses TRBV10-2 with TRBJ2-1; the D is unclear. Per germline, CDR1 WSHSY and CDR2 SAAADI. V lost 1 base and J lost 11, with 18 bases in between. This CDR3 comprises 15 residues. The CDR3: CASSEWAGRAVQQFF. In DNA form, the CDR3 reads TGCGCCAGCAGTGAGTGGGCAGGTAGAGCCGTCCAGCAGTTCTTC.

This clone appeared once. The V gene is TRBV5-8, the J gene TRBJ1-2; perhaps TRBD1 as D (6 bases). The V gene's germline CDR1 is SGHTS and CDR2 YDEGEE. The length of the CDR3 is 17 residues. V was cut by 1 base and J by 4 bases, with 20 bases left in between. CDR3 loop: CASSLYGQGTPGYGYTF. For the CDR3, the DNA is TGTGCCAGCAGCTTGTACGGTCAGGGGACCCCAGGCTATGGCTACACCTTC. Complete variable domain (other parts from reference TRBV5-8 and TRBJ1-2): EAGVTQSPTHLIKTRGQQATLRCSPISGHTSVYWYQQALGLGLQFLLWYDEGEERNRGNFPPRFSGRQFPNYSSELNVNALELEDSALYLCASSLYGQGTPGYGYTFGSGTRLTVV.

The V and J genes are TRBV19 and TRBJ1-3; D is ambiguous. Germline V gene sequence: CDR1 LNHDA, CDR2 SQIVND (reference sequence). The CDR3 totals 15 residues. The V gene lost 0 bases and the J gene lost 0 bases, with 6 bases spanning the gap. CDR3 sequence: CASSIDRDSGNTIYF. The DNA of the CDR3 is TGTGCCAGTAGTATAGACCGGGACTCTGGAAACACCATATATTTT.

The V and J genes are TRBV28 and TRBJ2-1; D unresolved. Trimming took off 7 bases at V and 4 bases at J, with 8 bases between the two ends. The CDR3 loop spans 12 amino acids. Germline values: CDR1 MDHEN, CDR2 SYDVKM. The CDR3 loop reads CASTALYNEQFF. CDR3 coding DNA: TGTGCCAGCACCGCATTATACAATGAGCAGTTCTTC.

The chain has TRBV27 and TRBJ1-4, with TRBD1 matching over 9 bases. V lost 5 bases and J lost 7; bases outside the gene matches: 11. The CDR3 contains 16 residues. From germline, CDR1 is MNHEY and CDR2 SMNVEV (reference sequence). Here the CDR3 DNA reads TGTGCCAGCAGTGGCGGGACAGGGCGGGCTGGTGAAAAACTGTTTTTT. It codes for CASSGGTGRAGEKLFF.

This chain uses TRBV20-1 with TRBJ2-5; D remains ambiguous. Trimming removed 6 bases at V and 5 bases at J, with 7 bases between. The germline V gene encodes CDR1 DFQATT and CDR2 SNEGSKA (reference sequence). There are 10 residues in the CDR3. The CDR3 reads CSAQMETQYF. The CDR3, as DNA: TGCAGTGCCCAGATGGAGACCCAGTACTTC.